The clone carrying this T cell receptor beta chain occurred many times. Its cognate antigen is unknown. The sample is drawn from a study of CD8 T cells in ankylosing spondylitis. Regarding the study as a whole: Ankylosing spondylitis blood seemed to carry a telltale TCR beta motif made of several highly homologous variants.

This CDR3 contains 13 residues. Germline CDR1 is SGHVS and CDR2 is FNYEAQ. The V and J ends lost 5 bases and 11 bases respectively, with 15 bases between them. TCR beta libraries were made by quantitative 5'-RACE with molecular barcodes. Via MiXCR, TCRdb re-called the 5' RACE reads, giving one row per CDR3 protein. The sample contains about 540,000 distinct CDR3 sequences, 9.5% to 15% of which appear only once. The TCR originated in a male donor with ankylosing spondylitis. Input material: blood, either unsorted or a sorted T cell fraction (not recorded which). V gene TRBV7-6 combines with J gene TRBJ1-4, with D possibly being TRBD1 (5 bases). CDR3 amino acids: CASSPEDPGKLFF. In nucleotides, the CDR3 is TGTGCCAGCAGCCCCGAGGATCCAGGGAAACTGTTTTTT.